This T cell receptor (beta chain) was sequenced in a study of blood T cell repertoires in COVID-19 (dated by TCRdb to about 2020). Some background on the complete study: Samples from collaborators originated in the United States, Italy and Spain and spanned both the acute and convalescent phases of COVID-19. The prospective study material was composed of cDNA or gDNA derived from T cells, B-cell-depleted T cells, or PBMCs. The dataset comprised deeply sampled blood TCRbeta repertoires from subjects exposed to, actively infected with, or recovered from COVID-19. The repertoires were released in a freely available public database intended as a resource for research on the immune response to SARS-CoV-2. The samples were drawn from two sources: the first 160 participants of the ongoing ImmuneRACE study, and over 950 subjects contributed by 6 global collaborators. Sample metadata almost always included a de-identified subject ID, COVID-19 status, age in years and sex. Where available, HLA class I and class II types were taken from metadata supplied by the sample provider and were not determined by assay-based typing.

TCRbeta CDR3 regions were amplified from genomic DNA using the immunoSEQ Assay, a bias-controlled multiplex PCR. The authors' analysis ran thus. Within the assay, amplification of reference gene primers was used to estimate how many nucleated cells each sample contained. Sequence reads were collapsed and filtered to measure the absolute abundance of every unique TCRbeta CDR3 rearrangement. For each sample, productive Simpson clonality was calculated as the square root of Simpson's diversity index across productive rearrangements. Drawn from immuneACCESS, this table holds only the in-frame rearrangements with V and J called that TCRdb kept. Clones are partly lost; checked studies trace under half to an unresolved V gene and leave the rest unexplained. V, J and clone size are those of that table, while D and trimming were read from the DNA. The sample includes about 390,000 clones, with about 87% observed a single time. The ten largest make up approximately 9.3% of the sample.

General findings and caveats noted by the study authors: Clinical and demographic metadata were provided uncurated, with the amount varying by source and participant.

Enrolling through a virtual design, the prospective study's participants ranged in age from roughly 18 to 89 years and lived across roughly 23 United States geographic areas. Cohort assignment in the prospective study relied on participant-reported clinical history from a screening survey and a study questionnaire. For ImmuneRACE Cohort 3, a participant was defined as recovered based on two consecutive negative NP/OP PCR tests, clearance by a healthcare professional, or resolution of symptoms. Mobile phlebotomists in the prospective study collected whole blood, serum and a nasopharyngeal or oropharyngeal swab from every participant. Participants in the prospective study had the option to provide additional blood draws and questionnaires over a 2-month period. Blood samples from the prospective study were shipped frozen or at room temperature prior to DNA extraction. As for this clone: The antigen this receptor binds is unknown. Per-base qualities were not stored, and no clone one base away is much larger.

Counted from cysteine to phenylalanine, this CDR3 has 11 amino acids. Of all the DNA, just the CDR3 is kept, 33 bases in frame from base 1. Between the V and J ends, shortened by 1 base and 10 bases respectively, the junction contains 4 bases. The germline V gene (reference sequence) supplies CDR1 LNHDA and CDR2 SQIVND. The chain is assembled from TRBV19 and TRBJ1-4; a confident D gene designation cannot be given. Sequenced material: PBMCs or T cells enriched from blood (not recorded which). The sequence derives from a woman aged 45-60 years who had recovered from COVID-19. At the DNA level, the sequence is TGTGCCAGTAGTATAGCCGGAAAACTGTTTTTT. It translates to CASSIAGKLFF.